These T cell receptor beta chains were read from a single sample in a study of blood T cells in healthy people across ages. Using its own MiXCR run on the 5' RACE reads, TCRdb lists one record per CDR3 protein. There are around 1.7 million distinct CDR3 sequences in the sample; over 25% occur only once, and about 7.7% lies in the top ten. Input material: blood. The receptor set was obtained from a woman in her 30s in good health. The CDR3 runs from the conserved cysteine through the conserved F or W. The D gene is left open where the match is weak. Some rows mark clone size as missing; the rest say once, few, many or name a class of expanded clone.

d_gene: TRBD2; v_gene: TRBV24-1; len: 16; abundance: few; j_gene: TRBJ2-1; CDR3aa: CATSDWTSGGANEQFF; CDR3nt: TGTGCCACCAGTGACTGGACTAGCGGGGGAGCAAATGAGCAGTTCTTC
d_gene: .; v_gene: TRBV3-1; len: 16; abundance: few; j_gene: TRBJ2-5; CDR3aa: CASSHLPNRGPETQYF; CDR3nt: TGTGCCAGCAGCCACCTACCCAACCGGGGCCCAGAGACCCAGTACTTC
d_gene: TRBD2; v_gene: TRBV7-9; len: 13; abundance: .; j_gene: TRBJ2-7; CDR3aa: CATQPKRDLEQYF; CDR3nt: TGTGCCACCCAGCCTAAGCGGGACCTGGAGCAGTACTTC
d_gene: .; v_gene: TRBV7-9; len: 16; abundance: .; j_gene: TRBJ2-3; CDR3aa: CASSHGDVRVTDTQYF; CDR3nt: TGTGCCAGCAGCCATGGGGACGTTAGGGTCACAGATACGCAGTATTTT
d_gene: TRBD2; v_gene: TRBV28; len: 14; abundance: few; j_gene: TRBJ2-7; CDR3aa: CASSFSSRTGGQYF; CDR3nt: TGTGCCAGCAGTTTTTCGTCGCGAACGGGGGGGCAGTACTTC
d_gene: TRBD2; v_gene: TRBV20-1; len: 16; abundance: .; j_gene: TRBJ2-7; CDR3aa: CSAREYPSGSSYEQYF; CDR3nt: TGCAGTGCTAGAGAGTACCCGAGCGGGAGCTCCTACGAGCAGTACTTC
d_gene: TRBD1; v_gene: TRBV3-1; len: 14; abundance: many; j_gene: TRBJ2-5; CDR3aa: CASSRRQGGETQYF; CDR3nt: TGTGCCAGCAGCCGGAGACAGGGCGGAGAGACCCAGTACTTC
d_gene: TRBD2; v_gene: TRBV20-1; len: 15; abundance: few; j_gene: TRBJ2-3; CDR3aa: CSAMDSGLSTDTQYF; CDR3nt: TGCAGTGCTATGGATAGCGGGTTGAGCACAGATACGCAGTATTTT
d_gene: TRBD2; v_gene: TRBV13; len: 19; abundance: .; j_gene: TRBJ2-5; CDR3aa: CASSSVGTSGDMYQETQYF; CDR3nt: TGTGCCAGCAGCTCCGTTGGGACTAGCGGGGACATGTACCAAGAGACCCAGTACTTC
d_gene: TRBD1; v_gene: TRBV6-5; len: 14; abundance: .; j_gene: TRBJ1-2; CDR3aa: CASSYYQGAYGYTF; CDR3nt: TGTGCCAGCAGTTACTACCAGGGGGCGTATGGCTACACCTTC
d_gene: TRBD1; v_gene: TRBV6-2/TRBV6-3; len: 14; abundance: few; j_gene: TRBJ1-4; CDR3aa: CASRRTGGGEKLFF; CDR3nt: TGTGCCAGCAGAAGGACAGGGGGAGGTGAAAAACTGTTTTTT
d_gene: .; v_gene: TRBV7-2; len: 14; abundance: .; j_gene: TRBJ2-1; CDR3aa: CASSLGGTPDSQFF; CDR3nt: TGTGCCAGCAGCTTAGGGGGGACTCCGGACTCGCAGTTCTTC
d_gene: .; v_gene: TRBV29-1; len: 13; abundance: .; j_gene: TRBJ2-3; CDR3aa: CSARSSGPDTQYF; CDR3nt: TGCAGCGCCCGTTCGTCCGGGCCAGATACGCAGTATTTT
d_gene: TRBD1; v_gene: TRBV5-6; len: 12; abundance: .; j_gene: TRBJ1-2; CDR3aa: CASSRDRHGYTF; CDR3nt: TGTGCCAGCAGTCGGGACAGGCACGGCTACACCTTC
d_gene: .; v_gene: TRBV28; len: 14; abundance: .; j_gene: TRBJ2-7; CDR3aa: CASKGPGRSYEQYF; CDR3nt: TGTGCCAGCAAGGGCCCGGGGAGGTCCTACGAGCAGTACTTC
d_gene: .; v_gene: TRBV6-5; len: 16; abundance: few; j_gene: TRBJ1-6; CDR3aa: CAGKFGQLSYNSPLHF; CDR3nt: TGTGCCGGCAAATTCGGACAGTTGAGCTATAATTCACCCCTCCACTTT